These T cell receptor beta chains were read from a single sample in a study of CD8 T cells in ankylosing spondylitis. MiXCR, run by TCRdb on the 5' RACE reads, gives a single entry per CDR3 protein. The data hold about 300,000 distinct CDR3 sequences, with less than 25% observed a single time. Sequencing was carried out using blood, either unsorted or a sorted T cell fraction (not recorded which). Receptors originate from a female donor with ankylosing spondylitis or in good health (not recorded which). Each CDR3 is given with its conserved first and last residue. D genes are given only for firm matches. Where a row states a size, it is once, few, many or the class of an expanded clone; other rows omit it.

DNA: TGTGCCAGCAGCCTCGACCCCCAACCCCAGTACTTC
CDR3: CASSLDPQPQYF
D: -
V: TRBV12-3/TRBV12-4
J: TRBJ2-5
size: few

DNA: TGCAGTGCTAGTCGAGGGACAGGGCAAGAGACCCAGTACTTC
CDR3: CSASRGTGQETQYF
D: TRBD1
V: TRBV20-1
J: TRBJ2-5
size: few

DNA: TGTGCCAGCAAAAAGGAGCCAGGGGACACTGAAGCTTTCTTT
CDR3: CASKKEPGDTEAFF
D: -
V: TRBV11-2
J: TRBJ1-1
size: -

DNA: TGCGCCAGCAGCCAGCTAGCGGGAGACGAGCAGTACTTC
CDR3: CASSQLAGDEQYF
D: TRBD2
V: TRBV4-3
J: TRBJ2-7
size: -

DNA: TGTGCCAGCAGTTACTCGAACCGGGACAGGGGGGACGAGCAGTACTTC
CDR3: CASSYSNRDRGDEQYF
D: TRBD1
V: TRBV6-5
J: TRBJ2-7
size: -

DNA: TGTGCCAGCAGCTTGGTCGGGCAGTCAGGAGAGACCCAGTACTTC
CDR3: CASSLVGQSGETQYF
D: -
V: TRBV5-6
J: TRBJ2-5
size: few

DNA: TGTGCCAGCACCGGTAGGGGGGCCCCCCTGGATACGCAGTATTTT
CDR3: CASTGRGAPLDTQYF
D: -
V: TRBV12-3/TRBV12-4
J: TRBJ2-3
size: few

DNA: TGTGCCAGCAGTCGAGGGGTGGAGGGCATTCAGTACTTC
CDR3: CASSRGVEGIQYF
D: -
V: TRBV6-1
J: TRBJ2-4
size: -

DNA: TGTGCCAGCAGCTTAATTGGGACCAACACCGGGGAGCTGTTTTTT
CDR3: CASSLIGTNTGELFF
D: -
V: TRBV7-9
J: TRBJ2-2
size: few

DNA: TGCGCCAGCAGTGATGGACCCCCCCAGGATACGCAGTATTTT
CDR3: CASSDGPPQDTQYF
D: -
V: TRBV10-2
J: TRBJ2-3
size: few

DNA: TGCGCCAGCAGCTTGGTTCTAGCGATGAGGGGGCAGTTCTTC
CDR3: CASSLVLAMRGQFF
D: -
V: TRBV5-1
J: TRBJ2-1
size: many

DNA: TGCGCCAGCAGTGAGAGGGGCAGGAACACTGAAGCTTTCTTT
CDR3: CASSERGRNTEAFF
D: -
V: TRBV10-2
J: TRBJ1-1
size: many

DNA: TGTGCCAGCAGTCCTGAGAGAGGGGGAGAGCAGTTCTTC
CDR3: CASSPERGGEQFF
D: -
V: TRBV2
J: TRBJ2-1
size: -

DNA: TGCAGTGCTAGAGATGGGGCCACCTACGAGCAGTACTTC
CDR3: CSARDGATYEQYF
D: -
V: TRBV20-1
J: TRBJ2-7
size: -

DNA: TGTGCCAGTTCACCACGGACGTTGTTAGGCGAGCAGTACTTC
CDR3: CASSPRTLLGEQYF
D: -
V: TRBV18
J: TRBJ2-7
size: -

DNA: TGCAGTGCTACCGGACAGGGGCTTGTTGGAAAACTGTTTTTT
CDR3: CSATGQGLVGKLFF
D: TRBD1
V: TRBV20-1
J: TRBJ1-4
size: many

DNA: TGTGCCAGCAGTTACTCGAGGCTACGGCCCATTCAGTACTTC
CDR3: CASSYSRLRPIQYF
D: -
V: TRBV6-5
J: TRBJ2-4
size: few

DNA: TGTGCCAGCAGCTTCGAGGGGGCACAAAATTCACCCCTCCACTTT
CDR3: CASSFEGAQNSPLHF
D: TRBD1
V: TRBV12-3/TRBV12-4
J: TRBJ1-6
size: many

DNA: TGTGCCAGCAGCCAACGACTAGCGTCGAGCTCCTACGAGCAGTACTTC
CDR3: CASSQRLASSSYEQYF
D: TRBD2
V: TRBV3-1
J: TRBJ2-7
size: few

DNA: TGTGCCAGCAGTAAGGGACTAGCGGGAGGCAATGAGCAGTTCTTC
CDR3: CASSKGLAGGNEQFF
D: TRBD2
V: TRBV6-2/TRBV6-3
J: TRBJ2-1
size: many

DNA: TGCAGTGCTAGACGGGGGGACTTTCCACGCACAGATACGCAGTATTTT
CDR3: CSARRGDFPRTDTQYF
D: TRBD2
V: TRBV20-1
J: TRBJ2-3
size: -

DNA: TGTGCCAGCAGTCCGTTGGGGGAGAATGAGCAGTTCTTC
CDR3: CASSPLGENEQFF
D: -
V: TRBV27
J: TRBJ2-1
size: few

DNA: TGTGCCAGCAGTGAAGACCCGGGAGTGAACACTGAAGCTTTCTTT
CDR3: CASSEDPGVNTEAFF
D: -
V: TRBV2
J: TRBJ1-1
size: -

DNA: TGTGCCAGCAGATACGGACCCGCACAGGAGGGGACCCAGTACTTC
CDR3: CASRYGPAQEGTQYF
D: -
V: TRBV6-2/TRBV6-3
J: TRBJ2-5
size: -

DNA: TGCAGTGCTAGTGTAACTAGCGGGGCTTACAATGAGCAGTTCTTC
CDR3: CSASVTSGAYNEQFF
D: TRBD2
V: TRBV20-1
J: TRBJ2-1
size: -

DNA: TGTGCCAGCAGTTACTTCGCAAGCCCTAAGACGTACTATGGCTACACCTTC
CDR3: CASSYFASPKTYYGYTF
D: -
V: TRBV6-5
J: TRBJ1-2
size: -

DNA: TGCGCCAGCAGCTCAAAGGGACAGGGGGCCCCTTACAATGAGCAGTTCTTC
CDR3: CASSSKGQGAPYNEQFF
D: TRBD1
V: TRBV5-1
J: TRBJ2-1
size: -

DNA: TGTGCCAGCAGACGAGGAGGGCCTACCGGGGAGCTGTTTTTT
CDR3: CASRRGGPTGELFF
D: -
V: TRBV6-2/TRBV6-3
J: TRBJ2-2
size: once

DNA: TGTGCCATCGGGTCAGGGTTCTCCCGACCCTACGAGCAGTACTTC
CDR3: CAIGSGFSRPYEQYF
D: -
V: TRBV10-3
J: TRBJ2-7
size: -

DNA: TGTGCCAGCAGCCCTCTCAGCGGGAGGGGGTCCTACAATGAGCAGTTCTTC
CDR3: CASSPLSGRGSYNEQFF
D: TRBD2
V: TRBV6-2/TRBV6-3
J: TRBJ2-1
size: few

DNA: TGTGCCAGCGGACCCGGAAACACCATATATTTT
CDR3: CASGPGNTIYF
D: -
V: TRBV14
J: TRBJ1-3
size: -

DNA: TGTGCCAGCAGCGTAGCATCAGGACTGTCGAACACTGAAGCTTTCTTT
CDR3: CASSVASGLSNTEAFF
D: -
V: TRBV9
J: TRBJ1-1
size: few

DNA: TGTGCCAGCAGCCCAGAGGGACGGGCACTGACACCCCTCCACTTT
CDR3: CASSPEGRALTPLHF
D: -
V: TRBV7-2
J: TRBJ1-6
size: -

DNA: TGTGCCAGCAGCTTACCGCAAAGCACAGATACGCAGTATTTT
CDR3: CASSLPQSTDTQYF
D: -
V: TRBV11-2
J: TRBJ2-3
size: once

DNA: TGTGCCAGCAGCTCAGAGGGGGGTCCTTACAATGAGCAGTTCTTC
CDR3: CASSSEGGPYNEQFF
D: -
V: TRBV7-2
J: TRBJ2-1
size: -

DNA: TGCAGCGTTGTTCTGGTTCCCAGAAGCTCCTACAATGAGCAGTTCTTC
CDR3: CSVVLVPRSSYNEQFF
D: -
V: TRBV29-1
J: TRBJ2-1
size: many

DNA: TGTGCCAGCAGTTTAGTGGGGGGGGACTACGAGCAGTACTTC
CDR3: CASSLVGGDYEQYF
D: TRBD2
V: TRBV12-3/TRBV12-4
J: TRBJ2-7
size: few

DNA: TGTGCCAGCAGTCTAAGGACTAGCGGGACCCCCTACGAGCAGTACTTC
CDR3: CASSLRTSGTPYEQYF
D: TRBD2
V: TRBV27
J: TRBJ2-7
size: few

DNA: TGCAGTGCTCCCGCTAGCACAGATACGCAGTATTTT
CDR3: CSAPASTDTQYF
D: -
V: TRBV20-1
J: TRBJ2-3
size: -

DNA: TGTGCCAGCAGTTACTGGACATTGATGAACACTGAAGCTTTCTTT
CDR3: CASSYWTLMNTEAFF
D: -
V: TRBV12-3/TRBV12-4
J: TRBJ1-1
size: -

DNA: TGTGCCAGCGCGTTAGGGGCCTACAATGAGCAGTTCTTC
CDR3: CASALGAYNEQFF
D: -
V: TRBV6-2/TRBV6-3
J: TRBJ2-1
size: few

DNA: TGTGCCAGCAAAAGCGGGAGGGCAGGAGAGACCCAGTACTTC
CDR3: CASKSGRAGETQYF
D: TRBD2
V: TRBV2
J: TRBJ2-5
size: -

DNA: TGTGCCAGCAGCCAGAGGCTAGCGGGAGTTTACGAGCAGTACTTC
CDR3: CASSQRLAGVYEQYF
D: TRBD2
V: TRBV7-2
J: TRBJ2-7
size: -

DNA: TGTGCCAGCACCGGGACTAGGGCCTACGAGCAGTACTTC
CDR3: CASTGTRAYEQYF
D: TRBD2
V: TRBV6-1
J: TRBJ2-7
size: -

DNA: TGCAGCGTTGCTACAGACTCCTACGAGCAGTACTTC
CDR3: CSVATDSYEQYF
D: -
V: TRBV29-1
J: TRBJ2-7
size: -

DNA: TGCGCCAGCAGCTGGACCACAGGGAACACTGAAGCTTTCTTT
CDR3: CASSWTTGNTEAFF
D: -
V: TRBV5-1
J: TRBJ1-1
size: many

DNA: TGCAGCGTTAGGTGGGGACCAGAGACCCAGTACTTC
CDR3: CSVRWGPETQYF
D: -
V: TRBV29-1
J: TRBJ2-5
size: -

DNA: TGCGCCAGCCGTACTCTTAGCGGGAGTGCGGAGACCCAGTACTTC
CDR3: CASRTLSGSAETQYF
D: TRBD2
V: TRBV5-1
J: TRBJ2-5
size: -

DNA: TGCAGTGCCGCCGGGGCAGGGCAAGAGACCCAGTACTTC
CDR3: CSAAGAGQETQYF
D: -
V: TRBV20-1
J: TRBJ2-5
size: -

DNA: TGTGCCAGCAGCTTAGGGCGGGATCGCTACGAGCAGTACTTC
CDR3: CASSLGRDRYEQYF
D: -
V: TRBV7-2
J: TRBJ2-7
size: few

DNA: TGTGCCAGCAGCGGTCGTGTGGGTGGCTACACCTTC
CDR3: CASSGRVGGYTF
D: -
V: TRBV9
J: TRBJ1-2
size: few

DNA: TGTGCCAGCAGCCAAGATCCGAGAGGAGAAGAGACCCAGTACTTC
CDR3: CASSQDPRGEETQYF
D: -
V: TRBV4-2
J: TRBJ2-5
size: few

DNA: TGTGCCAGCAGCCAATGGGACACCTACAATGAGCAGTTCTTC
CDR3: CASSQWDTYNEQFF
D: -
V: TRBV14
J: TRBJ2-1
size: -